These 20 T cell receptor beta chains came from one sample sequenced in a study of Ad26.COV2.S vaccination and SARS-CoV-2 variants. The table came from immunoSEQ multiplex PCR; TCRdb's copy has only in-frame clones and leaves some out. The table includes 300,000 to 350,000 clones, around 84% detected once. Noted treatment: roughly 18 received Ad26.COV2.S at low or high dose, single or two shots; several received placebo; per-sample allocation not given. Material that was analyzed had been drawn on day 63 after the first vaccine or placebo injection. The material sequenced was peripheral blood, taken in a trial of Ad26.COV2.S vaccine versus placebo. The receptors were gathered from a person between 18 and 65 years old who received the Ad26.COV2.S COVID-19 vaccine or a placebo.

The CDR3 nucleotides read TGCGCCAGCAGCTTGGGTTCTAGCGGGGAGCTGTTTTTT. Amino acids: CASSLGSSGELFF. V usage is TRBV5-1 and J usage is TRBJ2-2; no definite D call. Trimming removed 0 bases from V and 7 bases from J, with 7 bases in between. The germline V gene has CDR1 SGHRS and CDR2 YFSETQ. The CDR3 consists of 13 residues.

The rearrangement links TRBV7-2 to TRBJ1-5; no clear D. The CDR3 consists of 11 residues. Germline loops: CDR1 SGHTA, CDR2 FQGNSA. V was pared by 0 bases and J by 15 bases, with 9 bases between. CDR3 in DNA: TGTGCCAGCAGCTTAGCAAAGGATTTGCATTTT. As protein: CASSLAKDLHF.

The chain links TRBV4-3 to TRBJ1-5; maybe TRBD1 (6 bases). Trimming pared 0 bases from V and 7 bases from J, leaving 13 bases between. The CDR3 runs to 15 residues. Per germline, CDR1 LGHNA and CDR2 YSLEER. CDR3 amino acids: CASSQEMQGYQPQHF. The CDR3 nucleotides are TGCGCCAGCAGCCAAGAGATGCAGGGGTACCAGCCCCAGCATTTT.

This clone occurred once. The CDR3 reads CASRGGGSRSTDTQYF. DNA for the CDR3: TGTGCCAGCAGGGGCGGGGGCAGCCGATCCACAGATACGCAGTATTTT. The V gene is TRBV7-2, the J gene TRBJ2-3; perhaps TRBD2 as D (7 bases). Germline values: CDR1 SGHTA, CDR2 FQGNSA. The ends were cut back, 6 bases at V and 2 bases at J, with 18 bases in the middle. CDR3 length: 16 residues.

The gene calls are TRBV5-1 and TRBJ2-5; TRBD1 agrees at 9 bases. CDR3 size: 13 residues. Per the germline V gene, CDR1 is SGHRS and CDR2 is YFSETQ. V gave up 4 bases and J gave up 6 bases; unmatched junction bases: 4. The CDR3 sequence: CASSRGQGQTQYF. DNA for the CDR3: TGCGCCAGCAGCAGGGGACAGGGACAGACCCAGTACTTC.

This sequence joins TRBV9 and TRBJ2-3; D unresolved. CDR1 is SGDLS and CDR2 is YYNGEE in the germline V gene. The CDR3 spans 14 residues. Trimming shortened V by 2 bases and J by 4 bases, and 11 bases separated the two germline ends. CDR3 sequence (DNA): TGTGCCAGCAGCGTCGGGCCCATGTCAGATACGCAGTATTTT. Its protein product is CASSVGPMSDTQYF.

The CDR3 loop reads CASSPELGGGQPQHF. CDR3 nucleotides: TGTGCCAGCAGCCCTGAACTCGGGGGTGGTCAGCCCCAGCATTTT. The rearrangement joins TRBV5-5 to TRBJ1-5, with D perhaps TRBD1 (5 bases). In germline, CDR1 is SGHKS, CDR2 YYEKEE (reference sequence). Trimming removed 4 bases from V and 6 bases from J, with 17 bases in between. This CDR3 has 15 residues.

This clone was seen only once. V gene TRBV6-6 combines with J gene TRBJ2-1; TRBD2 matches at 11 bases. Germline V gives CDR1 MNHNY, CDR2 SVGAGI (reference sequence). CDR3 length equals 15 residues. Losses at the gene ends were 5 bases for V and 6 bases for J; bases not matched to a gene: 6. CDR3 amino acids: CASSLSGGVLNEQFF. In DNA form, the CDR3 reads TGTGCCAGCAGTCTTAGCGGGGGGGTACTCAATGAGCAGTTCTTC.

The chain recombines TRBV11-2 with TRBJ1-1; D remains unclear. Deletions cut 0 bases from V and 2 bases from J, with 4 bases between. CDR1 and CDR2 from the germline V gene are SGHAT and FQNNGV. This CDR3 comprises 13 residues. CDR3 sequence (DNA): TGTGCCAGCAGCTTAGACCTCAACACTGAAGCTTTCTTT. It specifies CASSLDLNTEAFF.

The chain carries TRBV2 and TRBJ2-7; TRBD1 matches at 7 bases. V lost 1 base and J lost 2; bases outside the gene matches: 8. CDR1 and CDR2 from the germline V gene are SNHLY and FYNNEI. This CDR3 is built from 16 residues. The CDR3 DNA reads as TGTGCCAGCAGTGAAGGGGGGACAGCGTCGACCTACGAGCAGTACTTC. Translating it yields CASSEGGTASTYEQYF. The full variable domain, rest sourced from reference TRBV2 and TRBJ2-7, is EPEVTQTPSHQVTQMGQEVILRCVPISNHLYFYWYRQILGQKVEFLVSFYNNEISEKSEIFDDQFSVERPDGSNFTLKIRSTKLEDSAMYFCASSEGGTASTYEQYFGPGTRLTVT.

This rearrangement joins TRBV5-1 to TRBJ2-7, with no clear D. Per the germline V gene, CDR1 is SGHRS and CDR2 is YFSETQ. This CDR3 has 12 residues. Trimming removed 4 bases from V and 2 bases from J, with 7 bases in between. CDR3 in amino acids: CASSLNAYEQYF. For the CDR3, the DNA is TGCGCCAGCAGCCTTAACGCCTACGAGCAGTACTTC.

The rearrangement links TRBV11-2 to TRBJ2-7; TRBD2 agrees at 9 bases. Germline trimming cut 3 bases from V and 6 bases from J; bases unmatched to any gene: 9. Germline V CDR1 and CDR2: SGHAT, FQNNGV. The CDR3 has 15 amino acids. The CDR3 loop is CASSFTSGGSGEQYF. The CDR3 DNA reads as TGTGCCAGCAGCTTCACGAGCGGGGGGAGTGGCGAGCAGTACTTC.

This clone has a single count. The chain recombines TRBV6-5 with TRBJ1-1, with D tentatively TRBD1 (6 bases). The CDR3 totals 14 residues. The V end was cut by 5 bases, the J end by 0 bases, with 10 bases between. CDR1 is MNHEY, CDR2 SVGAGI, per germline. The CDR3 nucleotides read TGTGCCAGCAGTAAGGACAGTATGAACACTGAAGCTTTCTTT. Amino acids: CASSKDSMNTEAFF.

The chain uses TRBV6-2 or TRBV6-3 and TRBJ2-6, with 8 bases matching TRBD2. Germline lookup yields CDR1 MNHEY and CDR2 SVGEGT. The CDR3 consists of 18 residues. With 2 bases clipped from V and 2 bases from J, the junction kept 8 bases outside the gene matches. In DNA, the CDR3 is TGTGCCAGCAGTTACCCCAAACTAGCGGAGCCTGGGGCCAACGTCCTGACTTTC. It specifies CASSYPKLAEPGANVLTF.

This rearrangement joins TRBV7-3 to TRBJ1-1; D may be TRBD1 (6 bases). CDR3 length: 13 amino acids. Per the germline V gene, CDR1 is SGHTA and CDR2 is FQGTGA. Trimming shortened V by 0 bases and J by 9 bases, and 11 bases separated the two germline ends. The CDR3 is CASSLTPTGQAFF. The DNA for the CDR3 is TGTGCCAGCAGCTTAACGCCCACAGGGCAAGCTTTCTTT.

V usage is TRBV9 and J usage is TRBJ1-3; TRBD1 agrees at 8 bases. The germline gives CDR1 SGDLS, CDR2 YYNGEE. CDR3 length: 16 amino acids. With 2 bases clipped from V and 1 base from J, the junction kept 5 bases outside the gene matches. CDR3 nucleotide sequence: TGTGCCAGCAGCGTCACAACAGGGGGATCTGGAAACACCATATATTTT. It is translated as CASSVTTGGSGNTIYF.

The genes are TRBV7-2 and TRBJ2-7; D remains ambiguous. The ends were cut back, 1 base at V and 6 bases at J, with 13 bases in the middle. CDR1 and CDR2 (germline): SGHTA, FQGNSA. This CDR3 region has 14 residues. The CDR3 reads CASSLDLGTSEQYF. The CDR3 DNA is TGTGCCAGCAGCTTAGACCTCGGAACATCCGAGCAGTACTTC.

The CDR3 loop is CASSLRMGTGELFF. The CDR3 DNA follows: TGTGCCAGCAGCCTTCGAATGGGAACCGGGGAGCTGTTTTTT. This chain uses TRBV7-6 with TRBJ2-2; no clear D gene. V gave up 5 bases and J gave up 5 bases, with 12 bases separating them. CDR1 and CDR2 (germline): SGHVS, FNYEAQ. The CDR3 is 14 amino acids.

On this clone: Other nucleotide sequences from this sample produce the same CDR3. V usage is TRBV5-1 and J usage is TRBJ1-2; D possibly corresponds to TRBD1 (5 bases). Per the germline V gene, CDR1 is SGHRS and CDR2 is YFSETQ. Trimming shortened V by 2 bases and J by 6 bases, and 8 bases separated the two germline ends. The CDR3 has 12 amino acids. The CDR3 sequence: CASSFQGDGYTF. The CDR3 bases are TGCGCCAGCAGCTTTCAAGGGGATGGCTACACCTTC.

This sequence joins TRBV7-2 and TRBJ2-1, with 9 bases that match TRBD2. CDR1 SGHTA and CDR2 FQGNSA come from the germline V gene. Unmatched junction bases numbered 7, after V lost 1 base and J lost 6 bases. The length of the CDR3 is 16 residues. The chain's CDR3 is CASSLVLGGGVNEQFF. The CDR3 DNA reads TGTGCCAGCAGCTTAGTCCTGGGCGGGGGGGTCAATGAGCAGTTCTTC.